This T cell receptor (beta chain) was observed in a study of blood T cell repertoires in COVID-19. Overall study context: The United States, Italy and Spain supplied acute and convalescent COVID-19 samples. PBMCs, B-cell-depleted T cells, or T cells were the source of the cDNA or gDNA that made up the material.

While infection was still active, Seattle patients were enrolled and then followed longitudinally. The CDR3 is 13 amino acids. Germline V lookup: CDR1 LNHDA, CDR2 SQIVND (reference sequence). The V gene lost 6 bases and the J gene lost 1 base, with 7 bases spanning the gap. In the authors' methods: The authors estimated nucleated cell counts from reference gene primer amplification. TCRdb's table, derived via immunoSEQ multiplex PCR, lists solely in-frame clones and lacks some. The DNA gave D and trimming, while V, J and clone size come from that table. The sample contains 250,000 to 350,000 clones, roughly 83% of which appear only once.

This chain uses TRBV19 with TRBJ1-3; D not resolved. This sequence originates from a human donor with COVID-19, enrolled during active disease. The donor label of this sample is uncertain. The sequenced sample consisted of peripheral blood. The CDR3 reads CASSTESGNTIYF. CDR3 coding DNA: TGTGCCAGTAGCACAGAATCTGGAAACACCATATATTTT.